This TCR beta chain is drawn from a study of T cells after yellow fever vaccination. Study results and limitations: One caveat is that FACS-sorted repertoires could contain abundant clonotypes contaminating from the bulk population. Re-detected after boosting: most primary clones, around 96% of CD4 and 75% to 90% of CD8. Clonotype sharing between CD4 and CD8 compartments was small.

In germline, CDR1 is SGHRS, CDR2 YFSETQ. The CDR3 contains 15 residues. Trimming took off 4 bases at V and 3 bases at J, with 15 bases between the two ends. With regard to this clonotype: Its antigen is as yet unknown.

Via MiXCR, TCRdb re-called the 5' RACE reads, giving one row per CDR3 protein. This sample carries some 600,000 distinct CDR3 sequences, 10% to 15% of them seen once, and the ten largest clones take 15%. The TCR originated in a man in his thirties or forties who received the YFV17D yellow fever vaccine. This sequence joins TRBV5-1 and TRBJ2-3; D ambiguous. The input for sequencing was PBMCs, taken on the day of the yellow fever booster vaccination. The CDR3 DNA reads TGCGCCAGCAGCCGGACCTCCTTGGGAACAGATACGCAGTATTTT. The encoded protein is CASSRTSLGTDTQYF.